These 11 T cell receptor beta chains came from one sample sequenced in a study of T cells in localized non-small cell lung cancer. Clones were sequenced by immunoSEQ multiplex PCR, and TCRdb holds only the in-frame ones, with some missing. The table has tens of thousands of clones, approximately 90% seen once; the top ten hold 10%. Source: peripheral blood, taken before any cancer treatment. Source of these receptors: a woman aged 40-75 years with stage I lung adenocarcinoma.

The rearrangement links TRBV28 to TRBJ1-1; D is ambiguous. The CDR3 runs 16 residues. V was pared by 3 bases and J by 0 bases, with 14 bases between. Germline V gene lookup returns CDR1 MDHEN and CDR2 SYDVKM. CDR3 sequence reads: CASSLGRYRMNTEAFF. The CDR3 DNA is TGTGCCAGCAGTTTGGGGAGGTACAGAATGAACACTGAAGCTTTCTTT.

The gene calls are TRBV28 and TRBJ1-4; the match to TRBD1 covers 10 bases. The junction had 8 bases not matched to a gene; V was cut back by 8 bases and J by 5 bases. The CDR3 loop spans 15 amino acids. CDR1 and CDR2 from the germline V gene are MDHEN and SYDVKM. CDR3 bases: TGTGCCAGCCTGCGGAGGGGACAGGGGAATGAAAAACTGTTTTTT. Translation: CASLRRGQGNEKLFF. Variable domain in full (rest from reference TRBV28 and TRBJ1-4): DVKVTQSSRYLVKRTGEKVFLECVQDMDHENMFWYRQDPGLGLRLIYFSYDVKMKEKGDIPEGYSVSREKKERFSLILESASTNQTSMYLCASLRRGQGNEKLFFGSGTQLSVL.

Comments on this clone: At one boundary the junction diverges from the germline segment, which might be a read error. The V call is TRBV5-4, the J call TRBJ2-3; D is possibly TRBD2 (5 bases). CDR1 is SGHNT, CDR2 YYREEE, per germline (reference sequence). CDR3 length: 15 amino acids. The CDR3 spells CASSLPRELAAAEVF. CDR3 nucleotide sequence: TGTGCCAGCAGCTTACCGCGAGAGCTAGCCGCCGCCGAGGTATTT. Variable domain in full (rest from reference TRBV5-4 and TRBJ2-3): ETGVTQSPTHLIKTRGQQVTLRCSSQSGHNTVSWYQQALGQGPQFIFQYYREEENGRGNFPPRFSGLQFPNYSSELNVNALELDDSALYLCASSLPRELAAAEVFGPGTRLTVL.

This clone was detected only once. The chain combines TRBV4-3 with TRBJ2-5; 8 bases line up with TRBD2. Germline V lookup: CDR1 LGHNA, CDR2 YSLEER. The CDR3 runs to 15 residues. V shed 4 bases, J shed 5 bases, and the junction held 9 bases outside the gene matches. The CDR3 loop is CASSPNGLAGETQYF. The CDR3 DNA is TGCGCCAGCAGCCCCAACGGACTAGCTGGGGAGACCCAGTACTTC.

This chain connects TRBV7-3 to TRBJ2-3; D ambiguous. With 1 base removed from V and 1 base from J, the gap between germline ends came to 12 bases. Germline V gives CDR1 SGHTA, CDR2 FQGTGA. The CDR3 has 16 amino acids. CDR3 coding DNA: TGTGCCAGCAGCTTAAAAGGAACCCTCCGCACAGATACGCAGTATTTT. It is translated as CASSLKGTLRTDTQYF. Full variable domain (rest looked up from reference TRBV7-3 and TRBJ2-3): GAGVSQTPSNKVTEKGKYVELRCDPISGHTALYWYRQSLGQGPEFLIYFQGTGAADDSGLPNDRFFAVRPEGSVSTLKIQRTERGDSAVYLCASSLKGTLRTDTQYFGPGTRLTVL.

The gene calls are TRBV6-5 and TRBJ2-1; TRBD2 matches at 7 bases. This CDR3 is built from 14 residues. Germline CDR1 is MNHEY and CDR2 is SVGAGI. The V and J ends lost 2 bases and 8 bases, in that order; junction bases with no gene match: 6. CDR3 coding DNA: TGTGCCAGCAGTTACGGGAGCGGGACCCATGAGCAGTTCTTC. As protein: CASSYGSGTHEQFF.

The genes are TRBV7-8 and TRBJ1-1; D is ambiguous. Germline loops: CDR1 SGHVS, CDR2 FQNEAQ. The CDR3 is made up of 11 amino acids. The germline V and J ends were trimmed by 2 bases and 6 bases, with 4 bases remaining between them. This CDR3 is CASSLISEAFF. The CDR3 bases are TGTGCCAGCAGCTTAATTTCTGAAGCTTTCTTT. Together with reference TRBV7-8 and TRBJ1-1, the CDR3 gives the full variable domain: GAGVSQSPRYKVAKRGQDVALRCDPISGHVSLFWYQQALGQGPEFLTYFQNEAQLDKSGLPSDRFFAERPEGSVSTLKIQRTQQEDSAVYLCASSLISEAFFGQGTRLTVV.

This chain joins TRBV6-5 and TRBJ2-5; tentatively, D is TRBD1 (6 bases). Germline V gene lookup returns CDR1 MNHEY and CDR2 SVGAGI. Between the trimmed V and J ends, which lost 2 bases and 5 bases, there was a span of 15 bases. This CDR3 comprises 15 residues. The CDR3 loop reads CASSYGGQWRETQYF. CDR3 nucleotide sequence: TGTGCCAGCAGTTACGGGGGCCAGTGGCGCGAGACCCAGTACTTC.

V is TRBV19 and J is TRBJ2-6; 8 nucleotides line up with TRBD1. V lost 3 bases and J lost 2; bases outside the gene matches: 0. This CDR3 has 15 amino acids. Germline CDR1 is LNHDA and CDR2 is SQIVND (reference sequence). CDR3 amino acids: CASSMTGAGANVLTF. CDR3 nucleotide sequence: TGTGCCAGTAGTATGACAGGGGCTGGGGCCAACGTCCTGACTTTC.

The CDR3 here is CAWVRGANVLTF. The CDR3 DNA reads as TGTGCCTGGGTCAGAGGGGCCAACGTCCTGACTTTC. This rearrangement joins TRBV30 to TRBJ2-6; D unclear. This CDR3 has 12 residues. Trimming left V 5 bases short and J 4 bases short, with 6 bases between. The germline V gene has CDR1 GTSNPN and CDR2 SVGIG (reference sequence).

About this clone itself: A read error may produce the germline difference seen at one junction end. The chain has TRBV7-7 and TRBJ1-1; D possibly corresponds to TRBD1 (6 bases). The V gene's germline CDR1 is SSHAT and CDR2 FNYEAQ (reference sequence). The CDR3 has 13 residues. The CDR3 loop reads CASSLDRSTEAFF. As DNA, the CDR3 is TGTGCTAGCAGCTTAGACAGGTCCACTGAAGCTTTCTTT.